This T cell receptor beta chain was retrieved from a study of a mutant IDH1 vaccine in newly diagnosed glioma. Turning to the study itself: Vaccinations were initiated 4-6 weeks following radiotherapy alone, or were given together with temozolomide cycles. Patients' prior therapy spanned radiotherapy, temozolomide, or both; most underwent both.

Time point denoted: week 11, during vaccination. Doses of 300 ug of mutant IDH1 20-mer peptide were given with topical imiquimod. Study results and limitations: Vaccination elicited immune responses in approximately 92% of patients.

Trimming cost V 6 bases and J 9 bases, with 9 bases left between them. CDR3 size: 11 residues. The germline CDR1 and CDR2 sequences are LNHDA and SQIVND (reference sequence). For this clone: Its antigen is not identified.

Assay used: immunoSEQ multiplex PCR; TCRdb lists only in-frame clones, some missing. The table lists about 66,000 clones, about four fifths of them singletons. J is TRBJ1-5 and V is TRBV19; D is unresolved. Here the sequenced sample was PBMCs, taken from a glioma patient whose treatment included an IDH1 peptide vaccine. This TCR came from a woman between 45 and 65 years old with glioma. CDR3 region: CASSPGGPQHF. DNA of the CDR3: TGTGCCAGTAGCCCGGGAGGGCCCCAGCATTTT.